The source of this T cell receptor beta chain is a study of tumor-infiltrating lymphocytes in oesophageal squamous cell carcinoma. TCRdb reanalysed the PCR reads using MiXCR and keeps one entry per CDR3 protein. The sample holds approximately 18,000 distinct CDR3 sequences, approximately 46% seen once. CDR3 length: 16 residues. V trimming: 8 bases; J trimming: 1 base; junction bases outside the gene matches: 10. The sequenced sample consisted of esophageal tumor tissue. The receptor's source is a male donor with esophageal squamous cell carcinoma. The chain employs TRBV12-3 or TRBV12-4 and TRBJ2-3; 9 positions agree with TRBD2. This CDR3 is CASGKATSGRTDTQYF. CDR3 DNA: TGTGCCAGCGGAAAAGCGACTAGCGGCCGCACAGATACGCAGTATTTT.